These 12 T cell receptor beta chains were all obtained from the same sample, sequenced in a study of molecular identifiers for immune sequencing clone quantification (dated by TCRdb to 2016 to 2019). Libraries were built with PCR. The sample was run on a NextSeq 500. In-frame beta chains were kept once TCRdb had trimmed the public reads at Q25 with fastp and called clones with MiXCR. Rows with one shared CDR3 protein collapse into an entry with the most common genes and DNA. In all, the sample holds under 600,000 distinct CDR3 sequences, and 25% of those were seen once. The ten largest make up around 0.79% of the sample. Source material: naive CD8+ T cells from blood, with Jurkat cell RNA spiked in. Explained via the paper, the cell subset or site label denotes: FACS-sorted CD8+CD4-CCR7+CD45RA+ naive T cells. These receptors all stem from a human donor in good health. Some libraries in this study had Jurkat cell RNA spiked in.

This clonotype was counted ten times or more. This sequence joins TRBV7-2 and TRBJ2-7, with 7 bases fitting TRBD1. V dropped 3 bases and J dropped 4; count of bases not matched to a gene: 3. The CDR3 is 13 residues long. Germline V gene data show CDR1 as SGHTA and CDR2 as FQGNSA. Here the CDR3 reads CASSLGTEYEQYF. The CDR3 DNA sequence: TGTGCCAGCAGCTTGGGGACAGAGTACGAGCAGTACTTC.

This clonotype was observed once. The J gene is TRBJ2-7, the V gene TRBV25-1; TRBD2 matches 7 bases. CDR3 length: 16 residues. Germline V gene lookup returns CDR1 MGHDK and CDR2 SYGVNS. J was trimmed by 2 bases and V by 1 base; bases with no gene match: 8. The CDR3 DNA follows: TGTGCCAGCAGTGAATGGAGGGACGGGGGGACCTACGAGCAGTACTTC. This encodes CASSEWRDGGTYEQYF.

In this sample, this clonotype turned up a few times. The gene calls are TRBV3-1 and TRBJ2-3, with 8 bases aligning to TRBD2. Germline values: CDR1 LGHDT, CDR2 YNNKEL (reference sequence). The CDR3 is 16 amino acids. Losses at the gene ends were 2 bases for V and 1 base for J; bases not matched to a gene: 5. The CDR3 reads CASSQILAAGTDTQYF. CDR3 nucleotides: TGTGCCAGCAGCCAAATACTAGCGGCGGGCACAGATACGCAGTATTTT.

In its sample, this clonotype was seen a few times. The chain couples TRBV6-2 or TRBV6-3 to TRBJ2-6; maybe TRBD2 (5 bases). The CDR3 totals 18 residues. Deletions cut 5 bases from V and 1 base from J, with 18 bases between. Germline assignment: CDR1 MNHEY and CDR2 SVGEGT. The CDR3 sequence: CASSIPADGESGANVLTF. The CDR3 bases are TGTGCCAGCAGTATACCGGCGGACGGGGAGTCTGGGGCCAACGTCCTGACTTTC.

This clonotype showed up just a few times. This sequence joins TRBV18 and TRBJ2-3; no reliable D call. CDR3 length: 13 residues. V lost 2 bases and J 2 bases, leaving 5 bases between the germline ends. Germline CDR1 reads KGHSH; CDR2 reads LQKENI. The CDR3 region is CASSPVDTDTQYF. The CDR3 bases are TGTGCCAGCTCACCAGTGGACACAGATACGCAGTATTTT.

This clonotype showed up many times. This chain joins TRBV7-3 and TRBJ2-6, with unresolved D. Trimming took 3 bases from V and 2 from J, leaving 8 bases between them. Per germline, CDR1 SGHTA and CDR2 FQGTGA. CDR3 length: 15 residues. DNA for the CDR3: TGTGCCAGCAGCTTCGACGTAGCTGGGGCCAACGTCCTGACTTTC. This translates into CASSFDVAGANVLTF.

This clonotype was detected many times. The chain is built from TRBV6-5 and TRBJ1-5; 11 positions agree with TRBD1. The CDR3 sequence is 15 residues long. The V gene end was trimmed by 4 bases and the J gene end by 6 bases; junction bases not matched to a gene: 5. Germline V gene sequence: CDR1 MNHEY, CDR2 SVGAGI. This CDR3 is CASSSGQGAGQPQHF. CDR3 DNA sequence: TGTGCCAGCAGTTCAGGACAGGGGGCCGGTCAGCCCCAGCATTTT.

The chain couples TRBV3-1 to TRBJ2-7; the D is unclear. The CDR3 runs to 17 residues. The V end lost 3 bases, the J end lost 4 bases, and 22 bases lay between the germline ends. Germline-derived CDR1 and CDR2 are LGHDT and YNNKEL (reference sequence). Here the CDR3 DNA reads TGTGCCAGCAGCCATTCTCCAAGGGCGGATTACCGGTACGAGCAGTACTTC. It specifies CASSHSPRADYRYEQYF.

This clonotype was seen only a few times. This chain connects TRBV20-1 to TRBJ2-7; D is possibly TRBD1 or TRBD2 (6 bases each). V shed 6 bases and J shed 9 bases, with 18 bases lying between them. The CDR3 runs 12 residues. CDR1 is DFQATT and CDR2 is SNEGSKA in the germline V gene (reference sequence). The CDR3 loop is CSAHTGGGPQYF. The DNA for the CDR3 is TGCAGTGCACACACAGGAGGGGGGCCGCAGTACTTC.

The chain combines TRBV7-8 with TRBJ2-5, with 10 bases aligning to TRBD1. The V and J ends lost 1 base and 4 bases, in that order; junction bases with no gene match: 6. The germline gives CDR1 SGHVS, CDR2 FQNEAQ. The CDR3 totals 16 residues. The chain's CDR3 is CASSLGGQGLGETQYF. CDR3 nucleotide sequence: TGTGCCAGCAGCTTAGGGGGACAGGGGTTAGGAGAGACCCAGTACTTC. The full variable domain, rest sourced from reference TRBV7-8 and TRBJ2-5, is GAGVSQSPRYKVAKRGQDVALRCDPISGHVSLFWYQQALGQGPEFLTYFQNEAQLDKSGLPSDRFFAERPEGSVSTLKIQRTQQEDSAVYLCASSLGGQGLGETQYFGPGTRLLVL.

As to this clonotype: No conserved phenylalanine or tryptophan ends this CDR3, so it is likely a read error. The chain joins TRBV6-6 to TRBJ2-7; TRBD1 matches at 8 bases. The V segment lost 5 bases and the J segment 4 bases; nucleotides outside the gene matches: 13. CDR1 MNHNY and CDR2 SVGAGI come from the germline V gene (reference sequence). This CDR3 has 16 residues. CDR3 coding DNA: TGTGCCAGCAGTACAGGGGGGAACTCCGTGTCTTACGAGCAGTACCTC. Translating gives CASSTGGNSVSYEQYL.

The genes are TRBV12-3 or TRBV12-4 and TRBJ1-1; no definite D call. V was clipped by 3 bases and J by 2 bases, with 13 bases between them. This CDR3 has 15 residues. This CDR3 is CASSFTERLNTEAFF. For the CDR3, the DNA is TGTGCCAGCAGTTTTACAGAGAGGCTAAACACTGAAGCTTTCTTT.